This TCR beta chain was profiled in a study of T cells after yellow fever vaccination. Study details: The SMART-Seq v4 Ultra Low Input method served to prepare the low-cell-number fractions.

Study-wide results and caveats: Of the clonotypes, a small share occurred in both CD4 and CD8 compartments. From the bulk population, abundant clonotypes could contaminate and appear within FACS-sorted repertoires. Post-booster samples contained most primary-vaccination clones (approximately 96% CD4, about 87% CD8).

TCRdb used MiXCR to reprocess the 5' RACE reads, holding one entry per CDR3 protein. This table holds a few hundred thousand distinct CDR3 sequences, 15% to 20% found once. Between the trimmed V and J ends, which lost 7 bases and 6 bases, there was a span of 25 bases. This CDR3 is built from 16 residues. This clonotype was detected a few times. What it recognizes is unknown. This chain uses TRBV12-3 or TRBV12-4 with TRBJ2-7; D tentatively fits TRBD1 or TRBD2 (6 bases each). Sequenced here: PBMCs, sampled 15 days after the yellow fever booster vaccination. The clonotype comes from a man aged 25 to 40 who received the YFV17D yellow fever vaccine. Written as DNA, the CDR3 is TGTGCCAGCAAGGGGGGTGGGACTCGCCTTGACGCCGAGCAGTACTTC. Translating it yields CASKGGGTRLDAEQYF.